This T cell receptor beta chain was found in a study of glioma-infiltrating T cells after dendritic cell vaccination. Produced via immunoSEQ multiplex PCR; TCRdb's table is partial and in-frame only. The sample yields about 30,000 clones, approximately 91% seen once. Only one count was recorded for this clone. Trimming left V 1 base short and J 8 bases short, with 14 bases between. The CDR3 has 15 residues. CDR1 is MGHRA, CDR2 YSYEKL, per germline. The chain links TRBV4-1 to TRBJ1-4; D unclear. The TCR originated in a human donor with glioblastoma. The sample in question was blood, obtained before dendritic cell vaccination. Here the CDR3 reads CASSQGARGWEKLFF. The CDR3 nucleotides read TGCGCCAGCAGCCAAGGGGCCCGGGGATGGGAAAAACTGTTTTTT.